Presented here are 13 T cell receptor beta chains from one specimen sequenced in a study of blood T cell repertoires in COVID-19. Sequencing was performed with immunoSEQ multiplex PCR; in TCRdb, only in-frame clones are kept and a portion is missing. The sample carries hundreds of thousands of clones, about four fifths recorded once. Sequenced input: peripheral blood. The receptors were gathered from a woman aged 80 or over with COVID-19, enrolled during active disease.

V gene TRBV6-1 combines with J gene TRBJ1-5; maybe TRBD1 (6 bases). This CDR3 has 14 amino acids. Germline V gene lookup returns CDR1 MNHNS and CDR2 SASEGT. Trimming took off 5 bases at V and 2 bases at J, with 10 bases between the two ends. CDR3 nucleotides: TGTGCCAGCAGTTATCGACAGGGCAATCAGCCCCAGCATTTT. Protein product: CASSYRQGNQPQHF.

The chain carries TRBV7-2 and TRBJ2-3; possible D gene TRBD1, 6 bases. The CDR3 length is 16 residues. V was shortened by 5 bases and J by 2 bases, with 17 bases between the two germline ends. Germline-derived CDR1 and CDR2 are SGHTA and FQGNSA. The chain's CDR3 is CASSLGASGSTDTQYF. For the CDR3, the DNA is TGTGCCAGCAGCCTGGGGGCGAGCGGCTCCACAGATACGCAGTATTTT. Together with reference TRBV7-2 and TRBJ2-3, the CDR3 gives the full variable domain: GAGVSQSPSNKVTEKGKDVELRCDPISGHTALYWYRQSLGQGLEFLIYFQGNSAPDKSGLPSDRFSAERTGGSVSTLTIQRTQQEDSAVYLCASSLGASGSTDTQYFGPGTRLTVL.

This clone has a single count. This chain joins TRBV2 and TRBJ2-5, with D tentatively TRBD2 (6 bases). Trimming took 5 bases from V and 2 from J, leaving 15 bases between them. CDR1 SNHLY and CDR2 FYNNEI come from the germline V gene. The CDR3 loop spans 15 amino acids. DNA for the CDR3: TGTGCCAGCAGTACCCGGAGGGCGAGACAAGAGACCCAGTACTTC. Its protein is CASSTRRARQETQYF.

The gene calls are TRBV18 and TRBJ2-6, with 9 bases matching TRBD1. CDR3 length: 18 residues. Germline CDR1 reads KGHSH; CDR2 reads LQKENI. V shed 6 bases and J 0 bases; nucleotides not matched to a gene: 9. CDR3 residues: CASSPPGQGPSGANVLTF. DNA for the CDR3: TGTGCCAGCTCCCCTCCGGGACAGGGCCCCTCTGGGGCCAACGTCCTGACTTTC.

This chain uses TRBV15 with TRBJ2-1; no definite D call. The CDR3 contains 15 residues. CDR1 is LNHNV and CDR2 is YYDKDF in the germline V gene (reference sequence). Trimming shortened V by 0 bases and J by 10 bases, and 16 bases separated the two germline ends. CDR3 loop: CATSRDRMSFSEQFF. The DNA for the CDR3 is TGTGCCACCAGCAGAGATCGGATGTCGTTTAGCGAGCAGTTCTTC.

This sequence joins TRBV2 and TRBJ1-5; D gene unclear. This CDR3 has 15 amino acids. V gave up 8 bases and J gave up 0 bases, with 14 bases separating them. Per germline, CDR1 SNHLY and CDR2 FYNNEI. CDR3: CASLATTHSNQPQHF. The CDR3 DNA sequence: TGTGCCAGCCTTGCGACAACCCATAGCAATCAGCCCCAGCATTTT. The whole variable domain, filled in from reference TRBV2 and TRBJ1-5, reads EPEVTQTPSHQVTQMGQEVILRCVPISNHLYFYWYRQILGQKVEFLVSFYNNEISEKSEIFDDQFSVERPDGSNFTLKIRSTKLEDSAMYFCASLATTHSNQPQHFGDGTRLSIL.

The chain is built from TRBV7-3 and TRBJ2-1; D perhaps matches TRBD1 (5 bases). Germline CDR1 reads SGHTA; CDR2 reads FQGTGA. V was trimmed by 3 bases and J by 5 bases, leaving 14 bases between them. The CDR3 is made up of 15 amino acids. CDR3 sequence reads: CASSLLGPLDNEQFF. The CDR3 DNA reads as TGTGCCAGCAGCTTGCTGGGGCCCCTCGACAATGAGCAGTTCTTC.

The chain couples TRBV7-3 to TRBJ2-3, with a weak D call TRBD2 (5 bases). The CDR3 runs to 15 residues. Germline V CDR1 and CDR2: SGHTA, FQGTGA. V was pared by 3 bases and J by 0 bases, with 10 bases between. The CDR3 sequence: CASSLTGISTDTQYF. In DNA form, the CDR3 reads TGTGCCAGCAGCTTGACGGGGATAAGCACAGATACGCAGTATTTT.

The V gene is TRBV10-3, the J gene TRBJ2-3; 12 bases agree with TRBD2. The CDR3 runs to 15 residues. The trim removed 10 bases at V and 0 bases at J, leaving 5 bases unmatched. Germline CDR1 reads ENHRY; CDR2 reads SYGVKD. The CDR3: CATGTSGPSTDTQYF. The CDR3 DNA sequence: TGTGCCACCGGGACTAGCGGGCCTAGCACAGATACGCAGTATTTT.

In this sample, this clone turned up a few times. This sequence joins TRBV7-9 and TRBJ1-2; D is ambiguous. Per germline, CDR1 SEHNR and CDR2 FQNEAQ (reference sequence). V shed 2 bases and J shed 8 bases, with 12 bases lying between them. CDR3 size: 13 residues. CDR3 nucleotide sequence: TGTGCCAGCAGCTTATCATCGACGGGGGGCTACACCTTC. It codes for CASSLSSTGGYTF.

The CDR3 here is CAWSVKGLGGNTIYF. In nucleotides, the CDR3 is TGTGCCTGGAGTGTAAAGGGGTTAGGGGGAAACACCATATATTTT. The genes are TRBV30 and TRBJ1-3; D might be TRBD1 (5 bases). The CDR3 runs to 15 residues. Germline assignment: CDR1 GTSNPN and CDR2 SVGIG (reference sequence). The germline V and J ends were trimmed by 0 bases and 4 bases, with 13 bases remaining between them.

The gene calls are TRBV7-3 and TRBJ2-5; 9 bases are shared with TRBD2. The CDR3 runs to 16 residues. V shed 2 bases, J shed 5 bases, and the junction held 9 bases outside the gene matches. CDR1 is SGHTA, CDR2 FQGTGA, per germline. The CDR3 coding sequence is TGTGCCAGCAGCTTACAGCCTAGCGGGACCGGGGAGACCCAGTACTTC. Protein sequence: CASSLQPSGTGETQYF.

The chain employs TRBV4-1 and TRBJ1-1; 8 nucleotides align to TRBD1. CDR1 is MGHRA and CDR2 is YSYEKL in the germline V gene. The ends lost 1 base at V and 5 bases at J; junction bases unmatched: 6. CDR3 size: 15 residues. Written as DNA, the CDR3 is TGCGCCAGCAGCCAAGGACAGGGGATCTGGACTGAAGCTTTCTTT. This gives the protein CASSQGQGIWTEAFF.